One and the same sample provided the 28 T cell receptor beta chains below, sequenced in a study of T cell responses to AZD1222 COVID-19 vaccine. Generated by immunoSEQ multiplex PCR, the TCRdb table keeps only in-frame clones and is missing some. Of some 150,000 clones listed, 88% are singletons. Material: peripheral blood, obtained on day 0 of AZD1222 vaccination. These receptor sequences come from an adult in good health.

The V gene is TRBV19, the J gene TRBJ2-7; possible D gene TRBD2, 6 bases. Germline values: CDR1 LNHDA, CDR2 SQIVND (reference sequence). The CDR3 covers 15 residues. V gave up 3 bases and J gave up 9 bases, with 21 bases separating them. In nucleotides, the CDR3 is TGTGCCAGTAGTATTGAGGCGGGGATCAACGGGGTGCAGTACTTC. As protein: CASSIEAGINGVQYF.

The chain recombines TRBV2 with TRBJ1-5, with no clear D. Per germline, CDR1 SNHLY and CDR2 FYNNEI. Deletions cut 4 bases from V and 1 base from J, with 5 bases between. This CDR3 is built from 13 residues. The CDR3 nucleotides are TGTGCCAGCAGTGTACTGAGCAATCAGCCCCAGCATTTT. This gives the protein CASSVLSNQPQHF.

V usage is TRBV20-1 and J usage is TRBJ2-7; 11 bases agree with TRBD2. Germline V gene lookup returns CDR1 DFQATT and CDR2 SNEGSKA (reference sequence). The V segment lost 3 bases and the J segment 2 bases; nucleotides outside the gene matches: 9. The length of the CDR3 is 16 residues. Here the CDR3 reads CSASRLAGLLTYEQYF. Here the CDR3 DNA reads TGCAGTGCTAGTCGACTAGCGGGGCTTCTTACCTACGAGCAGTACTTC.

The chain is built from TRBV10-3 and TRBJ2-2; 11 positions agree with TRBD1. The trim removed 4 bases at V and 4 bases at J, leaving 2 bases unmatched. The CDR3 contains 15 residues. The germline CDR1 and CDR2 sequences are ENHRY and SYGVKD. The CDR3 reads CAISGTGGLTGELFF. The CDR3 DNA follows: TGTGCCATCAGTGGGACAGGGGGCCTCACCGGGGAGCTGTTTTTT.

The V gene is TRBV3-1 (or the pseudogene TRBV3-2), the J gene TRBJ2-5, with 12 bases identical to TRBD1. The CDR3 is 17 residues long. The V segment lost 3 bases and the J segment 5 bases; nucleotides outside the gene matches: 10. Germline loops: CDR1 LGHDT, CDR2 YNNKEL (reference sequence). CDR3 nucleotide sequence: TGTGCCAGCAGCCACCAAACAGGGACAGGGGGCTTGGAGACCCAGTACTTC. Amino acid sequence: CASSHQTGTGGLETQYF.

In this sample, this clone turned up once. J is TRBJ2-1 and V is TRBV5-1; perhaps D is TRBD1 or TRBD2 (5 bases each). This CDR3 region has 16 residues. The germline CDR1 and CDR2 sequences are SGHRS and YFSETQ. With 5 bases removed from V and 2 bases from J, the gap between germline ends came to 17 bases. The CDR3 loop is CASSSTDGATYNEQFF. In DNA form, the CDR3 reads TGCGCCAGCAGTTCGACCGACGGGGCAACCTACAATGAGCAGTTCTTC.

CDR3 region: CASSPSGSGANVLTF. The CDR3 DNA sequence: TGCGCCAGCAGCCCCAGTGGATCTGGGGCCAACGTCCTGACTTTC. The chain employs TRBV5-1 and TRBJ2-6; D is ambiguous. Germline CDR1 SGHRS, CDR2 YFSETQ. V was trimmed by 4 bases and J by 1 base, leaving 9 bases between them. The CDR3 contains 15 residues.

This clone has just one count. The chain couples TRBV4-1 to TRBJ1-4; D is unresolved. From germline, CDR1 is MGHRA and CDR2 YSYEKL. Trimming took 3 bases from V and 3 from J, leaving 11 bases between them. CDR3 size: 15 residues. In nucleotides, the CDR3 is TGCGCCAGCAGCCAGGGGAATACACCTAATGAAAAACTGTTTTTT. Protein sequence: CASSQGNTPNEKLFF.

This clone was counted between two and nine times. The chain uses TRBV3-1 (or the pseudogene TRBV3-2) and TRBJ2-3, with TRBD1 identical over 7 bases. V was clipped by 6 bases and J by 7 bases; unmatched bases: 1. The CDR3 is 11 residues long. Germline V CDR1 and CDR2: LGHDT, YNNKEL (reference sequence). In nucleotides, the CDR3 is TGTGCCAGCAGACAGGGGTATACGCAGTATTTT. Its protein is CASRQGYTQYF.

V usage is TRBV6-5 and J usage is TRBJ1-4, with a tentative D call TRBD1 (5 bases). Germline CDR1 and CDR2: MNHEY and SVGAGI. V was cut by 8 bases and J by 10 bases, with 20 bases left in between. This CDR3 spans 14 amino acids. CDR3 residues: CASLYWGSGRKLFF. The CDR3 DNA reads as TGTGCCAGCTTATACTGGGGCTCAGGCCGAAAACTGTTTTTT.

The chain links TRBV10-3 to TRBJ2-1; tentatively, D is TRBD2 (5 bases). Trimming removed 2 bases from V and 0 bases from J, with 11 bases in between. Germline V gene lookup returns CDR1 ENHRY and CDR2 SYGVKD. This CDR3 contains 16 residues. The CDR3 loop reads CAISERAGSSYNEQFF. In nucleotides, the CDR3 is TGTGCCATCAGTGAGAGGGCTGGGAGCTCCTACAATGAGCAGTTCTTC.

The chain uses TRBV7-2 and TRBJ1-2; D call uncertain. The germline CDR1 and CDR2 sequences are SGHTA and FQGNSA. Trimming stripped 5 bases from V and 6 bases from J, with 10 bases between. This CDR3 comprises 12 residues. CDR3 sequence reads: CASSTGWDGYTF. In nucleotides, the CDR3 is TGTGCCAGCAGCACGGGGTGGGATGGCTACACCTTC. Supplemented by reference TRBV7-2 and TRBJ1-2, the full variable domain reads GAGVSQSPSNKVTEKGKDVELRCDPISGHTALYWYRQSLGQGLEFLIYFQGNSAPDKSGLPSDRFSAERTGGSVSTLTIQRTQQEDSAVYLCASSTGWDGYTFGSGTRLTVV.

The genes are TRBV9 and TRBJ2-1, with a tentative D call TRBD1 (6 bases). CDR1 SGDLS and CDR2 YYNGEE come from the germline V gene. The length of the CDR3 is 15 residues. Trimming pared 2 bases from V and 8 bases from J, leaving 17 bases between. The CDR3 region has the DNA TGTGCCAGCAGCGTCTTCCCAGGGGCTAAAGATGAGCAGTTCTTC. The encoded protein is CASSVFPGAKDEQFF.

The DNA of the CDR3 is TGTGCCAGCTCACCACCGGTCCAGGGAGGGGGCACTGAAGCTTTCTTT. This encodes CASSPPVQGGGTEAFF. The chain carries TRBV18 and TRBJ1-1, with D possibly matching TRBD1 (6 bases). Germline V lookup: CDR1 KGHSH, CDR2 LQKENI. Trimming took off 0 bases at V and 4 bases at J, with 15 bases between the two ends. The CDR3 loop spans 16 amino acids.

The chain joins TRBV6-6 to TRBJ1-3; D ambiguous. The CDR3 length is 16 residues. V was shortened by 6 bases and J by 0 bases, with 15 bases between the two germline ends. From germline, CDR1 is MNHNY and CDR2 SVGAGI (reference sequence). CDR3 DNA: TGTGCCAGCAGCCTGCCCCTGGTCCGCTCTGGAAACACCATATATTTT. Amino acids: CASSLPLVRSGNTIYF.

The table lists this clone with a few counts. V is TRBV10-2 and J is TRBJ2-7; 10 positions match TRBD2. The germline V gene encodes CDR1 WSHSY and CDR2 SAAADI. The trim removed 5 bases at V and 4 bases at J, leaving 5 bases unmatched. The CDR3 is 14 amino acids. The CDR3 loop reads CASSLSGGAYEQYF. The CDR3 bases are TGCGCCAGCAGTCTCAGCGGGGGGGCTTACGAGCAGTACTTC.

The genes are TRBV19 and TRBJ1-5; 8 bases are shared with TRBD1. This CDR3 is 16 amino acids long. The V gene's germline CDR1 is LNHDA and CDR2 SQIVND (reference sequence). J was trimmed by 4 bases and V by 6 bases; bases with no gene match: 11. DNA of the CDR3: TGTGCCAGTAGCAGGGGCCGGGACAGGCCGAATCAGCCCCAGCATTTT. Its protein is CASSRGRDRPNQPQHF.

The CDR3, as DNA: TGCGCCAGCAGCGGACAGGGGTGGGGGAATTCACCCCTCCACTTT. Amino acids: CASSGQGWGNSPLHF. The rearrangement links TRBV5-1 to TRBJ1-6; 9 bases are shared with TRBD1. Germline values: CDR1 SGHRS, CDR2 YFSETQ. The CDR3 loop spans 15 amino acids. Trimming cost V 4 bases and J 7 bases; bases outside gene matches: 6.

CDR3 sequence reads: CASSEASRGPGELFF. CDR3 nucleotides: TGTGCCAGCAGTGAAGCGAGTAGGGGACCCGGGGAGCTGTTTTTT. This rearrangement joins TRBV6-1 to TRBJ2-2, with D possibly being TRBD1 or TRBD2 (5 bases each). The V end lost 0 bases, the J end lost 6 bases, and 11 bases lay between the germline ends. Looked up from germline, CDR1 is MNHNS and CDR2 is SASEGT. The CDR3 runs to 15 residues.

CDR3: CATSRGQAANEKLFF. CDR3 nucleotide sequence: TGTGCCACCAGCAGGGGACAGGCCGCTAATGAAAAACTGTTTTTT. The rearrangement uses TRBV15 and TRBJ1-4; 8 bases align to TRBD1. The V gene end was trimmed by 3 bases and the J gene end by 3 bases; junction bases not matched to a gene: 3. Germline assignment: CDR1 LNHNV and CDR2 YYDKDF (reference sequence). The CDR3 covers 15 residues.

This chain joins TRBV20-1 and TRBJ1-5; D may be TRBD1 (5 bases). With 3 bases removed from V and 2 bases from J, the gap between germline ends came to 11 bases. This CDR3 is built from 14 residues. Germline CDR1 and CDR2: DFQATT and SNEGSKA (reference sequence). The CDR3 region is CSASASGGNQPQHF. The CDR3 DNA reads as TGCAGTGCTAGTGCGTCGGGGGGCAATCAGCCCCAGCATTTT.

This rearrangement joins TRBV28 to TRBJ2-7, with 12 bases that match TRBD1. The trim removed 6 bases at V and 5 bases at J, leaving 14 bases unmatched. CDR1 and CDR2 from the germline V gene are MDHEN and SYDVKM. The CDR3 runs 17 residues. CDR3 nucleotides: TGTGCCAGCAGACCCCCGGGACAGGGGGCGATTGGTAACGAGCAGTACTTC. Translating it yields CASRPPGQGAIGNEQYF. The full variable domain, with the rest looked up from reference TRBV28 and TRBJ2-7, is DVKVTQSSRYLVKRTGEKVFLECVQDMDHENMFWYRQDPGLGLRLIYFSYDVKMKEKGDIPEGYSVSREKKERFSLILESASTNQTSMYLCASRPPGQGAIGNEQYFGPGTRLTVT.

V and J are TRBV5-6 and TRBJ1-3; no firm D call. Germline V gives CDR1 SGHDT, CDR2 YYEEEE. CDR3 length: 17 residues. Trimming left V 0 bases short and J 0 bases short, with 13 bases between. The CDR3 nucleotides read TGTGCCAGCAGCTTGGAGTCGGGGTACCTCTCTGGAAACACCATATATTTT. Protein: CASSLESGYLSGNTIYF.

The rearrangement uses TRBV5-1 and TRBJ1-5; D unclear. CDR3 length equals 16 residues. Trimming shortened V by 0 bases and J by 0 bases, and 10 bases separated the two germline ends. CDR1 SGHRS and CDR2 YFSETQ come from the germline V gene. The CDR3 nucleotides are TGCGCCAGCAGCTTGGGCCCGGGGAATAGCAATCAGCCCCAGCATTTT. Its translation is CASSLGPGNSNQPQHF.

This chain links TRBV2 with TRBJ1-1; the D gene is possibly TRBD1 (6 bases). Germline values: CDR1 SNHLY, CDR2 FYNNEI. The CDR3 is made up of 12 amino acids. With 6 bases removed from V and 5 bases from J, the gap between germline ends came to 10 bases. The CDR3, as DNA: TGTGCCAGCAGCGGACAGAGGACTGAAGCTTTCTTT. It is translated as CASSGQRTEAFF.

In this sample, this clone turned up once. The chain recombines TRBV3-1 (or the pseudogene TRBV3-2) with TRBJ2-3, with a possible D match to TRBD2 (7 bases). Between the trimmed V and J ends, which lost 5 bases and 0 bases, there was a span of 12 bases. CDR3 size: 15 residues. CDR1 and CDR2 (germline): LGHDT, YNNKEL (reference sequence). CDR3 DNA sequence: TGTGCCAGCAGCTATCGGGGGGCCAGCACAGATACGCAGTATTTT. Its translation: CASSYRGASTDTQYF.

The CDR3 coding sequence is TGTGCTAGTGGTTTGGCCTCCAGGGACAGTGAAGCTTTCTTT. Translation: CASGLASRDSEAFF. This rearrangement joins TRBV12-5 to TRBJ1-1; 7 bases are a match to TRBD1. The CDR3 is 14 residues long. Trimming removed 1 base from V and 7 bases from J; junction bases left unmatched: 6. Germline CDR1 is LGHNT and CDR2 is FRNRAP.

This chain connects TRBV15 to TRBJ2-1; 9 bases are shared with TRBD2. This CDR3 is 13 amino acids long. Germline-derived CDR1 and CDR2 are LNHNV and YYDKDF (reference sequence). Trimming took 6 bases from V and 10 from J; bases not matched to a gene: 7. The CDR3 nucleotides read TGTGCCACCAGAGGACTAGCGAAAGGCGAGCAGTTCTTC. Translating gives CATRGLAKGEQFF.